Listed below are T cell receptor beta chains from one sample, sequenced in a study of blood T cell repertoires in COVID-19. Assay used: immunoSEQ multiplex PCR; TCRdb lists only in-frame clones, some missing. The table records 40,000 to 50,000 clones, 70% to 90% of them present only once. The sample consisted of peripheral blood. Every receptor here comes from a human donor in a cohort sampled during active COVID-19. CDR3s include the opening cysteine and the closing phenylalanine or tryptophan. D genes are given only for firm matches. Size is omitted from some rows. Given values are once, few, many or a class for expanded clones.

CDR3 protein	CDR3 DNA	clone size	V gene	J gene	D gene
CASSDTGARGSPLHF	TGTGCCAGTAGTGATACAGGGGCCCGGGGTTCACCCCTCCACTTT	.	TRBV19	TRBJ1-6	TRBD1
CASSSIDVQGSDTQYF	TGTGCCAGCAGCTCAATCGACGTACAGGGCTCAGATACGCAGTATTTT	.	TRBV7-9	TRBJ2-3	.
CASRGTGAYEQYF	TGTGCCAGCAGGGGGACGGGAGCCTACGAGCAGTACTTC	.	TRBV6-5	TRBJ2-7	.
CASSVRLAPDTQYF	TGTGCCAGCAGCGTCCGACTAGCCCCAGATACGCAGTATTTT	few	TRBV9	TRBJ2-3	TRBD2
CASSAQGAYSNQPQHF	TGTGCCAGCAGCGCACAGGGGGCTTATAGCAATCAGCCCCAGCATTTT	.	TRBV2	TRBJ1-5	TRBD1
CAWGPGVVETQYF	TGTGCCTGGGGCCCCGGGGTCGTGGAGACCCAGTACTTC	.	TRBV30	TRBJ2-5	.
CASSPRAQRDFQETQYF	TGTGCCAGCTCACCTAGAGCCCAGCGGGACTTCCAAGAGACCCAGTACTTC	.	TRBV18	TRBJ2-5	TRBD2
CASSFEGKTEAFF	TGCGCCAGCAGCTTTGAGGGTAAGACTGAAGCTTTCTTT	.	TRBV5-1	TRBJ1-1	.
CATSRDGLSTDTQYF	TGTGCCACCAGCAGAGATGGACTAAGCACAGATACGCAGTATTTT	.	TRBV15	TRBJ2-3	.
CSAAPRDEQYF	TGCAGTGCCGCACCGAGGGACGAGCAGTACTTC	.	TRBV20-1	TRBJ2-7	.
CASSGTADQPQHF	TGTGCCAGTAGCGGGACAGCAGATCAGCCCCAGCATTTT	.	TRBV19	TRBJ1-5	TRBD1
CAIRSDRNQNYGYTF	TGTGCCATCAGGTCCGACAGGAATCAGAACTATGGCTACACCTTC	few	TRBV10-3	TRBJ1-2	.
CASSSFGQGNSPLHF	TGTGCCAGCAGTTCCTTTGGGCAGGGGAATTCACCCCTCCACTTT	.	TRBV6-2/TRBV6-3	TRBJ1-6	.
CASSKEGRPNTEAFF	TGTGCCAGCAGTAAGGAGGGACGACCGAACACTGAAGCTTTCTTT	.	TRBV6-5	TRBJ1-1	.
CASSRLTSGPKNIQYF	TGTGCCAGCAGCCGCCTGACTAGCGGACCCAAAAACATTCAGTACTTC	.	TRBV27	TRBJ2-4	TRBD2
CSGARETQYF	TGCAGTGGGGCCCGGGAGACCCAGTACTTC	.	TRBV29-1	TRBJ2-5	.
CASSQGLAGGQETQYF	TGTGCCAGCAGCCAAGGACTAGCGGGGGGTCAAGAGACCCAGTACTTC	once	TRBV11-2	TRBJ2-5	TRBD2
CASLEGQHLGGYTF	TGTGCCAGCTTGGAGGGACAGCACTTAGGTGGCTACACCTTC	.	TRBV28	TRBJ1-2	TRBD1
CASSVGQAYEQYF	TGTGCCAGCAGTGTGGGACAGGCCTACGAGCAGTACTTC	.	TRBV28	TRBJ2-7	TRBD1
CASSLGGTSYNEQFF	TGTGCCAGCAGCCTCGGGGGGACCTCTTACAATGAGCAGTTCTTC	few	TRBV9	TRBJ2-1	TRBD2
CASTQGATNEKLFF	TGTGCCAGTACCCAGGGGGCAACTAATGAAAAACTGTTTTTT	.	TRBV19	TRBJ1-4	TRBD1
CASSQGWAVSSYNEQFF	TGTGCCAGCAGCCAAGGCTGGGCTGTGAGCTCCTACAATGAGCAGTTCTTC	.	TRBV4-2	TRBJ2-1	.
CASSGGDQVSINQPQHF	TGTGCCAGCAGTGGGGGGGACCAGGTGTCAATAAATCAGCCCCAGCATTTT	.	TRBV28	TRBJ1-5	.
CASSQREGTEAFF	TGTGCCAGCAGCCAGAGGGAGGGCACTGAAGCTTTCTTT	.	TRBV7-2	TRBJ1-1	.
CASSATGGAGTYNEQFF	TGTGCCAGCAGCGCAACAGGGGGGGCGGGGACCTACAATGAGCAGTTCTTC	.	TRBV7-3	TRBJ2-1	.
CATSDSGTGEFETQYF	TGTGCCACCAGTGACTCCGGGACAGGGGAATTTGAGACCCAGTACTTC	.	TRBV24-1	TRBJ2-5	TRBD1
CAISRQASNTEAFF	TGTGCCATCAGCCGACAGGCGTCCAACACTGAAGCTTTCTTT	.	TRBV10-3	TRBJ1-1	.
CASSYLAGEYGEQFF	TGTGCCAGCAGTTACTTAGCGGGAGAGTATGGTGAGCAGTTCTTC	.	TRBV6-6	TRBJ2-1	TRBD2
CASSLDRGNTEAFF	TGTGCCAGCAGCTTGGACAGGGGGAACACTGAAGCTTTCTTT	.	TRBV13	TRBJ1-1	TRBD1
CASSQVGGYTDTQYF	TGTGCCAGCAGCCAGGTAGGCGGGTACACAGATACGCAGTATTTT	once	TRBV3-1/TRBV3-2	TRBJ2-3	.
CAFLVQGNYGYTF	TGTGCCTTTTTGGTACAGGGCAACTATGGCTACACCTTC	.	TRBV30	TRBJ1-2	.
CASSSQAGVDTQYF	TGTGCCAGCAGTTCGCAGGCGGGGGTAGATACGCAGTATTTT	.	TRBV5-5	TRBJ2-3	TRBD2
CASRRGQGNTEAFF	TGTGCCAGCCGGAGGGGGCAGGGGAACACTGAAGCTTTCTTT	.	TRBV19	TRBJ1-1	TRBD1
CASSLWGTSNEQFF	TGCGCCAGCAGCTTGTGGGGGACTAGCAATGAGCAGTTCTTC	.	TRBV5-1	TRBJ2-1	TRBD2
CASSNQGNTGELFF	TGTGCCAGCAGCAATCAGGGCAACACCGGGGAGCTGTTTTTT	.	TRBV7-3	TRBJ2-2	.
CASSSGQGGSAEAFF	TGTGCCAGCTCATCCGGACAGGGGGGATCGGCTGAAGCTTTCTTT	.	TRBV18	TRBJ1-1	TRBD1
CASRRDWNTEAFF	TGTGCCAGCAGACGGGACTGGAACACTGAAGCTTTCTTT	once	TRBV5-8	TRBJ1-1	.
CASSPVDRVNTEAFF	TGCGCCAGCAGCCCCGTGGACAGGGTAAACACTGAAGCTTTCTTT	.	TRBV4-1	TRBJ1-1	TRBD1
CASSSTGIHYGYTF	TGTGCCAGCAGTTCCACCGGGATCCACTATGGCTACACCTTC	.	TRBV7-2	TRBJ1-2	.
CASSQITGRGARYNEQFF	TGTGCCAGCAGCCAGATTACCGGGCGGGGGGCCCGATACAATGAGCAGTTCTTC	.	TRBV3-1/TRBV3-2	TRBJ2-1	TRBD2
CASSLVSGYQGYTF	TGTGCCAGCAGCTTAGTGTCAGGGTATCAGGGCTACACCTTC	few	TRBV11-2	TRBJ1-2	.
CASSQAPGQGETQYF	TGCGCCAGCAGCCAAGCGCCCGGGCAGGGGGAGACCCAGTACTTC	.	TRBV4-1	TRBJ2-5	.
CASSQAVNPYPNEQFF	TGCGCCAGCAGCCAAGCGGTCAACCCGTACCCAAATGAGCAGTTCTTC	.	TRBV4-3	TRBJ2-1	.
CSVEEQATPMNTEAFF	TGCAGCGTTGAAGAGCAGGCGACCCCCATGAACACTGAAGCTTTCTTT	.	TRBV29-1	TRBJ1-1	.
CASSPLAGGLNEQFF	TGTGCCAGCAGCCCCCTCGCGGGGGGGTTGAATGAGCAGTTCTTC	.	TRBV6-5	TRBJ2-1	TRBD2
CAWRHRDRGLGYGYTF	TGTGCCTGGAGACACCGGGACAGGGGCCTGGGCTATGGCTACACCTTC	.	TRBV30	TRBJ1-2	TRBD1